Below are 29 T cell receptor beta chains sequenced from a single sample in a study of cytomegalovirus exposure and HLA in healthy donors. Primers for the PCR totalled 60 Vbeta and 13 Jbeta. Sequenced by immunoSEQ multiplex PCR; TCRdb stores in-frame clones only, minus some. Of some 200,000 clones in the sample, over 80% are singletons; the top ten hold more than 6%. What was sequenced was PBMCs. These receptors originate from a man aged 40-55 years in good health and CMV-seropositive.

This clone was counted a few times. CDR3 in amino acids: CASSERPLAGGETQYF. The CDR3 DNA follows: TGTGCCAGCAGTGAACGGCCGCTAGCGGGGGGAGAGACCCAGTACTTC. The gene calls are TRBV2 and TRBJ2-5, with 11 bases aligning to TRBD2. Trimming at V came to 2 bases and at J to 4 bases, leaving 6 bases not matched to a gene. CDR1 and CDR2 (germline): SNHLY, FYNNEI. CDR3 size: 16 residues. Full variable domain (missing parts from reference TRBV2 and TRBJ2-5): EPEVTQTPSHQVTQMGQEVILRCVPISNHLYFYWYRQILGQKVEFLVSFYNNEISEKSEIFDDQFSVERPDGSNFTLKIRSTKLEDSAMYFCASSERPLAGGETQYFGPGTRLLVL.

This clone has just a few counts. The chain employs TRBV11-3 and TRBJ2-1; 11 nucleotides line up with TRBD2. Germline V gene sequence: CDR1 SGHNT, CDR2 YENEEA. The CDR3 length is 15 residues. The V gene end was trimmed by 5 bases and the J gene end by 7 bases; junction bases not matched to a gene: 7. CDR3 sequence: CASSPYSGGDNEQFF. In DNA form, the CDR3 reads TGTGCCAGCAGCCCTTATAGCGGGGGGGATAATGAGCAGTTCTTC. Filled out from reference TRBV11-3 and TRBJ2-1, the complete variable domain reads EAGVVQSPRYKIIEKKQPVAFWCNPISGHNTLYWYLQNLGQGPELLIRYENEEAVDDSQLPKDRFSAERLKGVDSTLKIQPAELGDSAVYLCASSPYSGGDNEQFFGPGTRLTVL.

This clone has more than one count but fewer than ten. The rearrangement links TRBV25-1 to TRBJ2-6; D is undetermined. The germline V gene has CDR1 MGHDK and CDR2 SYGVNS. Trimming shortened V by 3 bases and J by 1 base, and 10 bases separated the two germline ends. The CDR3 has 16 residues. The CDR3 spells CASSDPSGSGANVLTF. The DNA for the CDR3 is TGTGCCAGCAGTGATCCGTCGGGTTCTGGGGCCAACGTCCTGACTTTC.

The CDR3 DNA sequence: TGCGCCAGCAGCCAAGGACCCTCTAGGGGGAATGAGCAGTTCTTC. Its protein is CASSQGPSRGNEQFF. The genes are TRBV4-3 and TRBJ2-1, with a weak D call TRBD1 (6 bases). Trimming cost V 1 base and J 7 bases, with 14 bases left between them. CDR1 is LGHNA, CDR2 YSLEER, per germline. CDR3 length: 15 residues.

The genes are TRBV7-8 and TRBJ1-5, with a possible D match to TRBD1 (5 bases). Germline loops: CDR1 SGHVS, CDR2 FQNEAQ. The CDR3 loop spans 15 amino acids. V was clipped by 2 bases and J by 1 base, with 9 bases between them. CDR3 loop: CASSLTRTSNQPQHF. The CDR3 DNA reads TGTGCCAGCAGCTTAACCCGGACAAGCAATCAGCCCCAGCATTTT.

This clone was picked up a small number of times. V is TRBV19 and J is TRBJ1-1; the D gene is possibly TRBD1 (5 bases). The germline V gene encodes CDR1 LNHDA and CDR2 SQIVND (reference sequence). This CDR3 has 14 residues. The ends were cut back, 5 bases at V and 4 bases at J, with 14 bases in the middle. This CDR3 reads CASSLAGRPTEAFF. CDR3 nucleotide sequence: TGTGCCAGTAGTCTCGCGGGACGGCCCACTGAAGCTTTCTTT.

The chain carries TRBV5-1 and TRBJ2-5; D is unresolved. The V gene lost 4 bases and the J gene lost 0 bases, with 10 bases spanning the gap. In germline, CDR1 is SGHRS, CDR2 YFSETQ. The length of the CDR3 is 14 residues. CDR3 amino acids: CASSTYSYQETQYF. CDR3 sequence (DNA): TGCGCCAGCAGCACCTACAGCTACCAAGAGACCCAGTACTTC.

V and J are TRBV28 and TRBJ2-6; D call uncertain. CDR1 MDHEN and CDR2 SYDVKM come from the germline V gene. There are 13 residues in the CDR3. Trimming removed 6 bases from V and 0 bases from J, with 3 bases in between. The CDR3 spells CASSISGANVLTF. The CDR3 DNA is TGTGCCAGCAGCATCTCTGGGGCCAACGTCCTGACTTTC.

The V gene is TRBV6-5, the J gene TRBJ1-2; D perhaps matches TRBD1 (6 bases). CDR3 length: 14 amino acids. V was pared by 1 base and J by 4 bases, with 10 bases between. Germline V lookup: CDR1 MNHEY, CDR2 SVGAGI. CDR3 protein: CASSYLTGVYGYTF. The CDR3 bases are TGTGCCAGCAGTTACTTGACAGGAGTCTATGGCTACACCTTC.

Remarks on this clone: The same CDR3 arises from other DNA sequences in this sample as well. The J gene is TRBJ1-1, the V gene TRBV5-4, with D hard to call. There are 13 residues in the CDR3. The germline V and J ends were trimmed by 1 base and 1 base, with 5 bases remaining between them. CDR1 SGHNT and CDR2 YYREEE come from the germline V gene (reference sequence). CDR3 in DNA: TGTGCCAGCAGCTTGAGAGGGAACACTGAAGCTTTCTTT. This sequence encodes CASSLRGNTEAFF.

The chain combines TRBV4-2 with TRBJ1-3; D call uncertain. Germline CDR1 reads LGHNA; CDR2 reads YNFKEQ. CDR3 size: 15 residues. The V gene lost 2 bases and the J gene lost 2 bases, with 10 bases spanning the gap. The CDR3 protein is CASSQLGGAGNTIYF. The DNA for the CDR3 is TGTGCCAGCAGCCAACTCGGCGGGGCTGGAAACACCATATATTTT.

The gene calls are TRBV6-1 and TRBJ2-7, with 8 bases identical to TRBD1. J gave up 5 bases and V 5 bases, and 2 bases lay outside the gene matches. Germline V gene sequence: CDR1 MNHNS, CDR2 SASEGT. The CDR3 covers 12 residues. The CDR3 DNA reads TGTGCCAGCAGTCCGACAGGGGACGAGCAGTACTTC. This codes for CASSPTGDEQYF.

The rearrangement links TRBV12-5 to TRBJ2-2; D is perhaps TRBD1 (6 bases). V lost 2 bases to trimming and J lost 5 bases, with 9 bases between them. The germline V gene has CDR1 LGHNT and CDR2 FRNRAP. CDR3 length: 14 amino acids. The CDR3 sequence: CASGLTGLTGELFF. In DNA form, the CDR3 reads TGTGCTAGTGGTTTGACAGGGTTAACCGGGGAGCTGTTTTTT.

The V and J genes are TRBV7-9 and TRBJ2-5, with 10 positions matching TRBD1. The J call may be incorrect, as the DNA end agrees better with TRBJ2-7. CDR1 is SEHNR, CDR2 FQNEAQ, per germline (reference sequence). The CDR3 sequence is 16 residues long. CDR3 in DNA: TGTGCCAGCAGCTCACCCCGGACAGGGGGCTCCTACGAGCAGTACTTC. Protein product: CASSSPRTGGSYEQYF.

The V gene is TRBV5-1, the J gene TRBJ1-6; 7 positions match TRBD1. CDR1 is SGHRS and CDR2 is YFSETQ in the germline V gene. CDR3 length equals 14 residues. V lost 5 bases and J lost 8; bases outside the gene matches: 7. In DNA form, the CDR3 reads TGCGCCAGCAGTCGAGACAGGGAGGATTCACCCCTCCACTTT. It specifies CASSRDREDSPLHF.

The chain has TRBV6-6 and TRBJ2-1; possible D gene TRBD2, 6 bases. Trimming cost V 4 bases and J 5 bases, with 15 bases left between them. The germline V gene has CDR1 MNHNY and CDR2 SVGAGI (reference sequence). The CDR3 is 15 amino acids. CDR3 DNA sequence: TGTGCCAGCAGTTCCCCTGGGGGGATCAACAATGAGCAGTTCTTC. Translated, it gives CASSSPGGINNEQFF.

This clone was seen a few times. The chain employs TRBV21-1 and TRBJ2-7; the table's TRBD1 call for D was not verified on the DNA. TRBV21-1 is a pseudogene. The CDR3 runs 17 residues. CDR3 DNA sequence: TGTGCCAGCAGCAAAGCGACGCAGGCGAGACCCTCCTACGAGCAGTACTTC. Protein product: CASSKATQARPSYEQYF.

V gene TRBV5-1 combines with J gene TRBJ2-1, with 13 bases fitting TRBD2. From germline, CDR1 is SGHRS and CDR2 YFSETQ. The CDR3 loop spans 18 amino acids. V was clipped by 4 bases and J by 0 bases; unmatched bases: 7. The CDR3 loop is CASSGGLAGVGSYNEQFF. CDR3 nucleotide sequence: TGCGCCAGCAGCGGCGGACTAGCGGGGGTGGGCTCCTACAATGAGCAGTTCTTC.

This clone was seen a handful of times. The CDR3 DNA follows: TGTGCCAGCGCAGGGGTCCATGAGCAGTTCTTC. This translates into CASAGVHEQFF. The chain recombines TRBV19 with TRBJ2-1; weak D call: TRBD1 (6 bases). CDR1 is LNHDA and CDR2 is SQIVND in the germline V gene (reference sequence). The V gene lost 9 bases and the J gene lost 8 bases, with 11 bases spanning the gap. The CDR3 covers 11 residues.

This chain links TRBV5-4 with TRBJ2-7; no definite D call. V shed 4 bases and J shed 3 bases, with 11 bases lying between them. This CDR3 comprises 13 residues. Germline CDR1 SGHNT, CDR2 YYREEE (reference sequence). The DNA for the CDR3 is TGTGCCAGCAGCGTCTCGGGTAGCTACGAGCAGTACTTC. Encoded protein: CASSVSGSYEQYF.

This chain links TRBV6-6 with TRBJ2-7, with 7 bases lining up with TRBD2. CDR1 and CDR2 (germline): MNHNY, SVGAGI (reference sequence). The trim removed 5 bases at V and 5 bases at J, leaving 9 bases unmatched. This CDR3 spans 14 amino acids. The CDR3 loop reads CASSRAAGGDEQYF. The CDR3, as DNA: TGTGCCAGCAGTCGTGCCGCTGGGGGGGACGAGCAGTACTTC.

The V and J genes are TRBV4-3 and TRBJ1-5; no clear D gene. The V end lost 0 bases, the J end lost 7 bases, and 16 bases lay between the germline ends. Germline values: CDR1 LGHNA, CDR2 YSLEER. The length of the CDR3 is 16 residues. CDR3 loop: CASSQETSGLPQPQHF. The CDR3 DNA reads TGCGCCAGCAGCCAAGAAACCAGCGGTCTCCCGCAGCCCCAGCATTTT.

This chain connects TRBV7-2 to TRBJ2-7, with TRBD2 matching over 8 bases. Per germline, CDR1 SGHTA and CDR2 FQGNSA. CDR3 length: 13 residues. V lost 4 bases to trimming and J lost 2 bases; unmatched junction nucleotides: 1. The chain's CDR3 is CASSWGLAYEQYF. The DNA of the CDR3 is TGTGCCAGCAGCTGGGGACTAGCCTACGAGCAGTACTTC.

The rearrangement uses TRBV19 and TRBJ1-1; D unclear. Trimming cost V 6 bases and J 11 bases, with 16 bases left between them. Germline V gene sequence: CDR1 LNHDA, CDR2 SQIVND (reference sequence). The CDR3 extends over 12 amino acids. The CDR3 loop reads CASSPDGVRAFF. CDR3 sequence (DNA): TGTGCCAGTAGCCCGGACGGGGTACGCGCTTTCTTT. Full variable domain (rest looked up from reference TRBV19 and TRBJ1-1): DGGITQSPKYLFRKEGQNVTLSCEQNLNHDAMYWYRQDPGQGLRLIYYSQIVNDFQKGDIAEGYSVSREKKESFPLTVTSAQKNPTAFYLCASSPDGVRAFFGQGTRLTVV.

The CDR3 bases are TGTGCCAGCAGCGTAGAGCATGGACAGGTTTATGGCTACACCTTC. Its protein is CASSVEHGQVYGYTF. This chain joins TRBV9 and TRBJ1-2; the match to TRBD1 covers 7 bases. In germline, CDR1 is SGDLS, CDR2 YYNGEE. This CDR3 is built from 15 residues. Trimming took 0 bases from V and 5 from J; bases not matched to a gene: 7.

DNA of the CDR3: TGCGCCAGCAGCTTGTCACTAGCGGTCCAAGAGACCCAGTACTTC. Residues: CASSLSLAVQETQYF. This chain links TRBV5-1 with TRBJ2-5; 8 nucleotides line up with TRBD2. The CDR3 runs 15 residues. V was clipped by 1 base and J by 1 base; unmatched bases: 3. The germline V gene has CDR1 SGHRS and CDR2 YFSETQ.

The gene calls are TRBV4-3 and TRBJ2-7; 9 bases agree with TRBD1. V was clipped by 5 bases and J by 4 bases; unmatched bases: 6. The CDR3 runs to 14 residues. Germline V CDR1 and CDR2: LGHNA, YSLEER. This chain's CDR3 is CASSSGTGFYEQYF. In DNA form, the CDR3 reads TGCGCCAGCAGCTCCGGGACAGGGTTTTACGAGCAGTACTTC.

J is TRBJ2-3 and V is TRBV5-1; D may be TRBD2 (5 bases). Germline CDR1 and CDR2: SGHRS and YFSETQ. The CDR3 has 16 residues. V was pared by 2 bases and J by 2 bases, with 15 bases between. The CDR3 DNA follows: TGCGCCAGCAGCTTCCGGGGAAGGTCACACACAGATACGCAGTATTTT. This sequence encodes CASSFRGRSHTDTQYF.

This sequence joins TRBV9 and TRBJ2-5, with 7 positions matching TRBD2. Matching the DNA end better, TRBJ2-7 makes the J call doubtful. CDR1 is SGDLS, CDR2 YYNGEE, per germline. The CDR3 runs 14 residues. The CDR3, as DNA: TGTGCCAGCAGCCCCTGGGGAGGGCGCGACGAGCAGTACTTC. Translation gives CASSPWGGRDEQYF.